This entry features one T cell receptor (beta chain) sequence. The data stem from a study of blood T cell repertoires in COVID-19. About the study: Specimens from acute and convalescent COVID-19 originated in the United States, Italy and Spain. Sample material is recorded as cDNA or gDNA derived from T cells, B-cell-depleted T cells, or PBMCs.

From germline, CDR1 is SGHVS and CDR2 FNYEAQ. The CDR3 totals 16 residues. The V gene end was trimmed by 3 bases and the J gene end by 3 bases; junction bases not matched to a gene: 5. How the authors handled the data: From reference gene primer amplification, estimates of nucleated cell counts were derived. Clones were sequenced by immunoSEQ multiplex PCR, and TCRdb holds only the in-frame ones, with some missing. The V and J calls and the clone size are those of that table, but D and trimming were determined from the DNA. The sample comprises fewer than 250,000 clones, 92% of which are singletons, and around 1.2% rests with the top ten.

This chain connects TRBV7-6 to TRBJ2-3, with 11 positions matching TRBD2. The sequenced sample was peripheral blood. The TCR sequence derives from a man younger than 45 with acute or convalescent COVID-19. The CDR3 region is CASSLVAGGLTDTQYF. In DNA form, the CDR3 reads TGTGCCAGCAGCTTGGTAGCGGGGGGGCTGACAGATACGCAGTATTTT.